This T cell receptor (beta chain) was observed in a study of T cells in Graves' hyperthyroidism and ophthalmopathy. Study observations and caveats: A median approximately 6.8 months before onset, the model predicted ophthalmopathy.

The V gene lost 0 bases and the J gene lost 0 bases, with 9 bases spanning the gap. Germline V gives CDR1 GTSNPN, CDR2 SVGIG (reference sequence). CDR3 length: 15 residues. Amplified TCR beta CDR3 regions came from RNA transcripts. HTBI primers drove first-round RT-PCR of the TCR CDR3. TCRdb re-analysed the multiplex PCR reads in MiXCR, keeping a single row per CDR3 protein. The repertoire holds 450,000 to 700,000 distinct CDR3 sequences, with 46% as singletons. In the case of this clonotype: Its matching antigen is unknown.

Each diagnosis was grounded in clinical symptoms, serum thyroxine and TRAb, thyroid ultrasound, and orbital computed tomography. This TCR derives from an adult woman with Graves' disease, either hyperthyroidism or ophthalmopathy (not recorded which). The specimen sequenced was peripheral blood or thyroid tissue (not recorded which). J is TRBJ1-5 and V is TRBV30, with TRBD1 as a possible D gene (6 bases). CDR3 DNA: TGTGCCTGGAGTGTAGGGACAACTAGCAATCAGCCCCAGCATTTT. It is translated as CAWSVGTTSNQPQHF.